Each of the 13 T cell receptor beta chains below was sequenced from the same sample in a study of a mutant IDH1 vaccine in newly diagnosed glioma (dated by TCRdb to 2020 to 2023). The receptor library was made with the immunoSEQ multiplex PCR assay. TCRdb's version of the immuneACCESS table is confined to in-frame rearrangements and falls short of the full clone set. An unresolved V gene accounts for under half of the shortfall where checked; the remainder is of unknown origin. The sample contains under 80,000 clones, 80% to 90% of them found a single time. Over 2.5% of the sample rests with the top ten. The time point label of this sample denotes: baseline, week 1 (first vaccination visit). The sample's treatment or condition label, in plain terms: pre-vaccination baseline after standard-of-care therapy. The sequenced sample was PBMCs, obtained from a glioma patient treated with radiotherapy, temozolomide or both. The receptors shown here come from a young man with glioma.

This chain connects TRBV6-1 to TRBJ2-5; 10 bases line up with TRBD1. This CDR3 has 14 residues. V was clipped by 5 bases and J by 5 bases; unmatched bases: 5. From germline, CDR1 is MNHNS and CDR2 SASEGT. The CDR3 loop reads CASSKTGGRETQYF. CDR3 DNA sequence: TGTGCCAGCAGTAAGACAGGGGGCAGGGAGACCCAGTACTTC.

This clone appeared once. CDR3 amino acids: CAHAQFSNQPQHF. CDR3 in DNA: TGTGCCCACGCCCAATTTAGCAATCAGCCCCAGCATTTT. The V call is TRBV6-1, the J call TRBJ1-5; D is unclear. V was shortened by 11 bases and J by 0 bases, with 11 bases between the two germline ends. Per the germline V gene, CDR1 is MNHNS and CDR2 is SASEGT. The CDR3 is 13 residues long.

CDR3 sequence (DNA): TGTGCCAGCAGGACTAGCGTTTACAATGAGCAGTTCTTC. It specifies CASRTSVYNEQFF. The chain employs TRBV25-1 and TRBJ2-1, with 8 positions matching TRBD2. The junction had 2 bases not matched to a gene; V was cut back by 6 bases and J by 4 bases. The CDR3 is made up of 13 amino acids. Germline-derived CDR1 and CDR2 are MGHDK and SYGVNS.

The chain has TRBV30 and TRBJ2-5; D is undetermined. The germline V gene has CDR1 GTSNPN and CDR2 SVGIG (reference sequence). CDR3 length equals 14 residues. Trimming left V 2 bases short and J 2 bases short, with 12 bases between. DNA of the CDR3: TGTGCCTGGAGTAAACGACTTATACAAGAGACCCAGTACTTC. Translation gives CAWSKRLIQETQYF.

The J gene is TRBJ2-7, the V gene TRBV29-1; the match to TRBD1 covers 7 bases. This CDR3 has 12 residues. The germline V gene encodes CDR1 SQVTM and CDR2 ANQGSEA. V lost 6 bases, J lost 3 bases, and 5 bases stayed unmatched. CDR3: CSVPGTVYEQYF. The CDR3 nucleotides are TGCAGCGTCCCCGGGACAGTCTACGAGCAGTACTTC.

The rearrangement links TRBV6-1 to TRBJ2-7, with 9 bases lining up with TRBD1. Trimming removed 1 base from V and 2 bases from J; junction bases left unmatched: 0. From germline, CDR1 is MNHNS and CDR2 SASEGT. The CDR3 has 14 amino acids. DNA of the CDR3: TGTGCCAGCAGTGAAGGGACAGGGGCCTACGAGCAGTACTTC. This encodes CASSEGTGAYEQYF.

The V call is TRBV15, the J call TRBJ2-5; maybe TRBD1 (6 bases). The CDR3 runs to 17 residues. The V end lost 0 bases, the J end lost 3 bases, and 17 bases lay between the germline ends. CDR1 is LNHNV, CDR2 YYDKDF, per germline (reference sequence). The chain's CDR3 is CATSRDLGSGTKETQYF. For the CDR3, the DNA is TGTGCCACCAGCAGAGATCTCGGCTCCGGGACAAAAGAGACCCAGTACTTC. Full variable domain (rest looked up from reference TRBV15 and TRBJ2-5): DAMVIQNPRYQVTQFGKPVTLSCSQTLNHNVMYWYQQKSSQAPKLLFHYYDKDFNNEADTPDNFQSRRPNTSFCFLDIRSPGLGDTAMYLCATSRDLGSGTKETQYFGPGTRLLVL.

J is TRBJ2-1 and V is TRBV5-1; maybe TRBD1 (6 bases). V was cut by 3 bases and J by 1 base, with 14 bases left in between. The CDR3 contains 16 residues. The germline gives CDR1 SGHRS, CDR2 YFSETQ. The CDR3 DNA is TGCGCCAGCAGCTGGACAGCGCCTAGTTCCTACAATGAGCAGTTCTTC. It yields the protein CASSWTAPSSYNEQFF.

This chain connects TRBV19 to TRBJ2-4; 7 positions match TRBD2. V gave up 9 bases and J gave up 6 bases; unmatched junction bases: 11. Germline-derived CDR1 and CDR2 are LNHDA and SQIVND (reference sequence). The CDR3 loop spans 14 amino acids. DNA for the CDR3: TGTGCCAGCTCCGGGGGGTCCCTCGGAAACATTCAGTACTTC. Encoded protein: CASSGGSLGNIQYF.

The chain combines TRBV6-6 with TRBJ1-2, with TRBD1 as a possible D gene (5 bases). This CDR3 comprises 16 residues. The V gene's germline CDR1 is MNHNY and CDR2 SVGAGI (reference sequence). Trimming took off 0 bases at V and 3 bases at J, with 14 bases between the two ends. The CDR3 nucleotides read TGTGCCAGCAGTTACTCTTCACACCGAGGGGACTATGGCTACACCTTC. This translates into CASSYSSHRGDYGYTF.

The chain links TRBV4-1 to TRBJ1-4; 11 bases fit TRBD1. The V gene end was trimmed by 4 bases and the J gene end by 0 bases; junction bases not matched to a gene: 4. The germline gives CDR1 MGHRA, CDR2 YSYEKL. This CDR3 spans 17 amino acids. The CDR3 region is CASSPGQGAATNEKLFF. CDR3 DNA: TGCGCCAGCAGCCCCGGACAGGGGGCCGCAACTAATGAAAAACTGTTTTTT.

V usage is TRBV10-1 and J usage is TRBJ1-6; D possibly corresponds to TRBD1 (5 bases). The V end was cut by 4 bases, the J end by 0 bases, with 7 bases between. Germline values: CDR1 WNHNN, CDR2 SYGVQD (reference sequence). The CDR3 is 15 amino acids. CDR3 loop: CASSGQSSYNSPLHF. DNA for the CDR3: TGCGCCAGCAGTGGACAGAGCTCCTATAATTCACCCCTCCACTTT.

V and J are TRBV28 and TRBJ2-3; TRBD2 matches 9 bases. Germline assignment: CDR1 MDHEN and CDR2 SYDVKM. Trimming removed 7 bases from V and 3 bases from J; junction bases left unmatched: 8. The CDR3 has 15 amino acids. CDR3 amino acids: CASKVAGGMTDTQYF. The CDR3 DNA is TGTGCCAGCAAGGTGGCGGGGGGGATGACAGATACGCAGTATTTT.